The 10 T cell receptor beta chains in this list originate from one sample, sequenced in a study of blood T cell repertoires in COVID-19. Assay: immunoSEQ multiplex PCR; the TCRdb copy retains only in-frame clones and omits some. The sample holds approximately 250,000 clones, roughly 86% seen once. Material: peripheral blood. These receptors were collected from a man over 45 with acute or convalescent COVID-19.

This clone was counted once. The rearrangement uses TRBV5-1 and TRBJ2-3; a weak D match, TRBD1 (6 bases). Germline V CDR1 and CDR2: SGHRS, YFSETQ. Trimming stripped 0 bases from V and 3 bases from J, with 23 bases between. The CDR3 extends over 19 amino acids. CDR3 region: CASSLVGGETQNPTDTQYF. CDR3 bases: TGCGCCAGCAGCTTGGTAGGGGGAGAAACGCAAAACCCAACAGATACGCAGTATTTT.

The V gene is TRBV5-1, the J gene TRBJ1-1, with 7 positions matching TRBD1. The CDR3 covers 16 residues. The V and J ends lost 3 bases and 4 bases, in that order; junction bases with no gene match: 12. Germline V gene data show CDR1 as SGHRS and CDR2 as YFSETQ. The DNA of the CDR3 is TGCGCCAGCAGCTCACAATTACGGGACAGCGGCACTGAAGCTTTCTTT. Its translation: CASSSQLRDSGTEAFF.

This clone was seen once. The chain uses TRBV5-6 and TRBJ1-3; D unclear. This CDR3 spans 13 amino acids. The germline V gene has CDR1 SGHDT and CDR2 YYEEEE. V shed 2 bases and J shed 2 bases, with 5 bases lying between them. The CDR3 protein is CASSFSTGNTIYF. CDR3 in DNA: TGTGCCAGCAGCTTTAGCACTGGAAACACCATATATTTT. The complete variable domain, with remaining parts taken from reference TRBV5-6 and TRBJ1-3, reads DAGVTQSPTHLIKTRGQQVTLRCSPKSGHDTVSWYQQALGQGPQFIFQYYEEEERQRGNFPDRFSGHQFPNYSSELNVNALLLGDSALYLCASSFSTGNTIYFGEGSWLTVV.

V usage is TRBV6-5 and J usage is TRBJ2-1, with 7 bases aligning to TRBD1. The junction had 5 bases not matched to a gene; V was cut back by 0 bases and J by 3 bases. This CDR3 has 16 amino acids. CDR1 and CDR2 from the germline V gene are MNHEY and SVGAGI. The CDR3 spells CASSYSSRGLYNEQFF. Written as DNA, the CDR3 is TGTGCCAGCAGTTACTCGAGTAGGGGGCTCTACAATGAGCAGTTCTTC.

This rearrangement joins TRBV28 to TRBJ2-1; 8 bases agree with TRBD1. Germline CDR1 MDHEN, CDR2 SYDVKM. The CDR3 totals 15 residues. With V trimmed by 4 bases and J by 3 bases, 5 bases remained unmatched. Here the CDR3 reads CASSYPGGGYNEQFF. As DNA, the CDR3 is TGTGCCAGCAGTTACCCAGGGGGCGGCTACAATGAGCAGTTCTTC. The whole variable domain, remainder taken from reference TRBV28 and TRBJ2-1, is DVKVTQSSRYLVKRTGEKVFLECVQDMDHENMFWYRQDPGLGLRLIYFSYDVKMKEKGDIPEGYSVSREKKERFSLILESASTNQTSMYLCASSYPGGGYNEQFFGPGTRLTVL.

This clone was recorded a few times. V usage is TRBV7-9 and J usage is TRBJ2-2; no clear D gene. The CDR3 totals 12 residues. V lost 5 bases and J lost 8, with 9 bases in between. The germline V gene encodes CDR1 SEHNR and CDR2 FQNEAQ (reference sequence). The CDR3 DNA is TGTGCCAGCAGCATTCCTGCGGGGGAGCTGTTTTTT. This codes for CASSIPAGELFF.

This clone has only one observation. The genes are TRBV6-5 and TRBJ2-7; 9 nucleotides line up with TRBD1. After removal of 7 bases from V and 5 bases from J, the junction contained 9 bases not matched to a gene. Germline V gives CDR1 MNHEY, CDR2 SVGAGI. The CDR3 is 14 residues long. CDR3 coding DNA: TGTGCCAGCAATCTGGGACAGGGAAACCACGAGCAGTACTTC. Amino acids: CASNLGQGNHEQYF.

CDR3 residues: CASTILTGPNEKLFF. The CDR3 DNA follows: TGTGCCAGCACTATACTGACAGGGCCTAATGAAAAACTGTTTTTT. The chain has TRBV6-5 and TRBJ1-4, with TRBD1 matching 7 bases. Germline V CDR1 and CDR2: MNHEY, SVGAGI. The CDR3 runs to 15 residues. V lost 7 bases and J lost 3; bases outside the gene matches: 8.

The chain joins TRBV5-1 to TRBJ1-2; the match to TRBD1 covers 12 bases. Looked up from germline, CDR1 is SGHRS and CDR2 is YFSETQ. The V gene end was trimmed by 0 bases and the J gene end by 7 bases; junction bases not matched to a gene: 7. This CDR3 comprises 16 residues. CDR3 region: CASSLGQGTGGIGYTF. The CDR3 DNA follows: TGCGCCAGCAGCTTGGGGCAGGGGACAGGGGGCATTGGCTACACCTTC. Full variable domain (remainder filled in from reference TRBV5-1 and TRBJ1-2): KAGVTQTPRYLIKTRGQQVTLSCSPISGHRSVSWYQQTPGQGLQFLFEYFSETQRNKGNFPGRFSGRQFSNSRSEMNVSTLELGDSALYLCASSLGQGTGGIGYTFGSGTRLTVV.

The chain links TRBV19 to TRBJ1-4; possibly TRBD1 for D (5 bases). Trimming left V 8 bases short and J 12 bases short, with 19 bases between. Per germline, CDR1 LNHDA and CDR2 SQIVND (reference sequence). The CDR3 runs 13 residues. The CDR3 DNA follows: TGTGCCAGTTCCCTGGGGCGTCATGGGGAACTGTTTTTT. Amino acids: CASSLGRHGELFF.